This paragraph reports one T cell receptor (beta chain). This clone appeared once. Its antigen target is currently unknown. The record has no base qualities; no much larger clone is one base away. Library method: the immunoSEQ multiplex PCR assay. The multiplex PCR relied on a mix of 60 forward primers for TCR Vbeta segments and 13 reverse primers for TCR Jbeta segments. A multiplex PCR assay on genomic DNA amplified the CDR3 region of rearranged TCR beta genes. Amplified TCR beta libraries were sequenced as 87-base-pair reads on the Illumina HiSeq System. In the original analysis: Across the 670 or so repertoires, a later analysis counted around 80 million unique TCR beta chains, approximately 10 million of which were shared by at least two donors. Raw reads were error-corrected and collapsed into unique sequences by a nearest-neighbor algorithm in which closely related sequences were merged to remove PCR and sequencing errors. Alignment of CDR3 sequences to IMGT reference sequences was used to assign V, D and J gene segments. For a sequence to be retained, at least a six-nucleotide match to both a V gene segment and a J gene segment was required. Rearrangements were classified as productive when the CDR3 lacked stop codons and remained in frame with V and J, and all other rearrangements were classified as non-productive. Following IMGT convention, CDR3 was defined as the stretch from the second conserved V-encoded cysteine to the conserved J-encoded phenylalanine. The earlier analysis of around 640 of the donors excluded sequences that lacked an unambiguous match to a single V gene segment. In an earlier analysis of approximately 590 of the donors, V segments were called functional above 56.7% productive rearrangements and were called segregating when the between-donor standard deviation exceeded 5%. A statistical classification framework was developed to diagnose cytomegalovirus status using the catalog of TCR beta chain sequences. A later analysis assigned V and J genes by comparing TCR nucleotide sequences with IMGT/GENE-DB human TR gene sequences. A later analysis assigned CDR3 sequences and most-parsimonious VDJ recombination scenarios with the TCRdist pipeline. In a later analysis, each TCR beta chain was defined by its CDR3 amino acid sequence together with its V-gene family, and reads lacking a unique V-gene family were excluded. As a way to deal with suspected cross-contamination and a sequencing artifact, a later analysis dropped hundreds of nucleotide sequences that were highly shared and had low generation probability. A later analysis calculated a clonal expansion index for each public chain from normalized within-repertoire ranks of inferred template counts. In a later analysis, generation probabilities were computed using a VDJ recombination model fitted to out-of-frame rearrangements, and the results were checked against IGoR. In a later analysis, hypergeometric tests were used to score TCR-TCR, TCR-HLA and TCR-CMV co-occurrence, with a repertoire-size bias correction applied to TCR pairs. False discovery rates were estimated in a later analysis by permuting HLA or CMV assignments 20 times. In a later analysis, co-occurring TCRs were grouped using DBSCAN, with TCRdist sequence similarity added in when clustering inside HLA-allele-positive subsets. Repertoires with fewer than 30,000 or more than 120,000 public chains, plus five repertoires with anomalous nucleotide sharing, were excluded from co-occurrence clustering. The clones in this table, taken by TCRdb from immuneACCESS, are in-frame only. Not every clone is retained; where verified, under half of the shortfall comes from an unresolved V gene, and the cause of the rest is unknown. The D gene and trimming were derived from the DNA, and the V and J assignments and clone size from that table. This sample gives around 180,000 clones in total; roughly 70% of them show up just once. About 1.6% of the sample belongs to the ten largest clones.

The CDR3 sequence holds 16 residues, the cysteine and phenylalanine included. Only the CDR3 region is kept as DNA, spanning 48 bases read in frame from base 1. The CDR1 and CDR2 encoded by the germline V gene (reference sequence) are MNHEY and SMNVEV. Germline trimming: 4 bases from V, 3 bases from J; junction bases outside gene matches: 9. The record originates from a study of cytomegalovirus exposure and HLA in healthy donors (dated by TCRdb to 2015 to 2018). About the full investigation: An earlier analysis of about 530 of the donors reported approximately 260 Gb of sequence data and around 120 million unique TCR beta sequences obtained from approximately 180 million T cells. Roughly 300 gigabases of sequencing data and around 85 million unique TCR sequences made up an early release that covered under 750 HLA-typed donors. Of the roughly 390 genotyped donors, less than 90% were placed in the genetic ancestry cluster associated with self-reported Caucasian donors. The study aimed to test whether signatures of past pathogen exposure could be identified by cataloging public T cell receptors. The study profiled the T cell repertoires of hundreds of subjects by immunosequencing and related them to cytomegalovirus serostatus. Along with the roughly 670-subject first cohort, a separate validation cohort of some 130 different subjects was used. To predict cytomegalovirus infection status, the study combined high-throughput TCR immunosequencing, statistical association of individual TCRs with disease status, and machine learning. To study patterns of TCR occurrence, a later analysis re-analyzed previously published TCR beta repertoires from several hundred donors and added high-resolution HLA genotyping. In the later analysis, no new phenotypic data were used to find candidate immune exposures; instead, reliance was placed on TCR beta sequences and their occurrence across donors. An earlier analysis of about 600 of the donors used high-throughput TCR beta sequencing to judge whether each TCR beta V gene segment behaved as functional or pseudogenic. Donor age, sex, ethnicity and CMV serostatus were compiled together with the repertoire data. In a later genetic analysis, genome-wide SNP genotypes for about three fifths of the roughly 670 donors were used, and that subset was treated as a discovery cohort. Every discovery cohort repertoire had been produced on one sequencing platform. HLA typing included class I and class II loci at four-digit resolution. Typing coverage differed by locus: A, B, C, DRB1 and DQB1 were typed in roughly 629-630 donors, DQA1 in 522, DPA1 in 600 to 610, and DPB1 in just under 480. Because of strong linkage in the cohort, 4 to 6 DR-DQ haplotypes were treated as single units for association and clustering. On average, roughly 250,000 unique TCR beta nucleotide sequences were sequenced per donor among 398 genotyped donors of the cohort, with roughly a sixth of those sequences being non-productive. Here is what the overall study found, with its caveats: Over 15 rarely observed V segments, including chromosome 9 orphons, were excluded from the earlier analysis of several hundred of the donors because counts were too low. When HLA alleles, especially DR and DQ, strongly co-occurred, attributing TCR associations to individual alleles was difficult. A further reported finding was that TCR beta sequences accurately predicted the HLA-A and HLA-B alleles for most subjects in the first cohort. A cluster of highly shared sequence variants was judged likely to be a technical artifact of the sequencing pipeline. A later genetic analysis reported fewer N-insertions in productive TCRs among donors in an Asian-associated ancestry cluster than the roughly 670-donor mean. The classifier was reported to diagnose cytomegalovirus status with high specificity and sensitivity in both the original cohort and the validation cohort. The 87-base-pair reads could not distinguish some IMGT-functional V segments, including TRBV6-2 and TRBV6-3, so those segments were excluded. A later analysis found that HLA-associated TCR beta chains were more clonally expanded and had lower generation probabilities than equally common non-associated chains. Correlated functional status among segregating V segments might reflect linkage disequilibrium, but an unknown experimental factor could not be ruled out. The cohort was sequenced for TCR beta chains only, and without alpha or paired-chain data the features that could be detected were limited. While some public TCRs were present in many individuals, most TCR sequences turned up only very rarely across donors. In a later genetic analysis, a missense DCLRE1C variant was associated with V-gene and J-gene trimming of TCR beta chains, and the association was replicated in an independent cohort. In a later analysis, several top co-occurrence clusters were reported to appear linked to parvovirus B19, influenza, CMV and Epstein-Barr virus. For the cohort, immune exposure information was limited to CMV serostatus. In an earlier analysis of about 540 of the donors, most TCR beta V segments were observed in productive rearrangements about 87% or about 30% of the time, broadly matching IMGT annotations. A later analysis found that TCR association rates varied across HLA loci, with DRB1 alleles showing the most associated TCRs and HLA-C alleles the fewest. Sequencing depth was assumed to be roughly uniform across donors in the presence/absence analyses, though that assumption may not hold. According to a later analysis, most CMV-associated TCR beta chains appeared to be HLA-restricted, and the HLA associations seemed to be driven largely by CMV exposure. The study gave a list of about 160 TCR beta chains associated with cytomegalovirus. Because some donors lacked HLA typing at each locus, the association tests relied only on the typed subset. In vitro tests confirmed that a few of the cytomegalovirus-associated TCR beta chains recognize cytomegalovirus antigens. The authors suggested that the approach could potentially be generalized to other disease states and immunological phenotypes. At a false discovery rate of 0.05, a later analysis linked 16,000 or so TCR beta sequences to specific HLA alleles.

The cohort consisted of approximately 670 healthy bone marrow donors. At the time of sampling, all cohort members were nominally healthy, though unrecorded immune exposures were likely present. The donor was CMV seronegative and belonged to the group of 352 seronegative cohort members. A peripheral blood sample was provided by each donor, and peripheral blood mononuclear cells were used for TCR beta sequencing. The Qiagen DNeasy Blood Extraction Kit was used to extract genomic DNA from the blood cell samples. This TCR was recovered from a girl between 10 and 17 years old in good health and CMV-seronegative. Recombination linked TRBV27 to TRBJ2-3, with 8 junctional bases fitting TRBD2. Sequenced input: PBMCs. The DNA sequence reads TGTGCCAGCAGTTCCCCTGAGGGCGGGGGGACAGATACGCAGTATTTT. It translates as CASSSPEGGGTDTQYF.